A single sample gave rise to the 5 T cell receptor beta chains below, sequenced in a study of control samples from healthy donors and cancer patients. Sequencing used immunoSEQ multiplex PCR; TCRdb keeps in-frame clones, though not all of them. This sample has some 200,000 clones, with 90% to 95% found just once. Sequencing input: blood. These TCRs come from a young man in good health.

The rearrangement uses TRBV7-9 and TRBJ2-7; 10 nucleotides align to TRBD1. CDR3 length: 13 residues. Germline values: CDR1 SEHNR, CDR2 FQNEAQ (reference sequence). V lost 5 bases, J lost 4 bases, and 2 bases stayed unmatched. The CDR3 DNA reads TGTGCCAGCAGCCGGACAGGGGGGTACGAGCAGTACTTC. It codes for CASSRTGGYEQYF.

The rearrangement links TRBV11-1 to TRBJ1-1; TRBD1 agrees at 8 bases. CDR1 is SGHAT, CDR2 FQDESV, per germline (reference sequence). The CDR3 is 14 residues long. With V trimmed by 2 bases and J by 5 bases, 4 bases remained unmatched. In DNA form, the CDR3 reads TGTGCCAGCAGCTTATCAACAGGGGGGACTGAAGCTTTCTTT. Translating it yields CASSLSTGGTEAFF.

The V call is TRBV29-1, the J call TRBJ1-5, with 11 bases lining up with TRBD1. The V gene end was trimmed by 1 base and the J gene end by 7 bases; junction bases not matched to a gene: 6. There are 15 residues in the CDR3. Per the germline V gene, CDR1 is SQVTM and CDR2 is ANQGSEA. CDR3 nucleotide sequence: TGCAGCGTTGAAGTGGGGACAGGGGGAGGACAGCCCCAGCATTTT. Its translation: CSVEVGTGGGQPQHF. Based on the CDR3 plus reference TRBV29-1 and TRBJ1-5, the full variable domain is SAVISQKPSRDICQRGTSLTIQCQVDSQVTMMFWYRQQPGQSLTLIATANQGSEATYESGFVIDKFPISRPNLTFSTLTVSNMSPEDSSIYLCSVEVGTGGGQPQHFGDGTRLSIL.

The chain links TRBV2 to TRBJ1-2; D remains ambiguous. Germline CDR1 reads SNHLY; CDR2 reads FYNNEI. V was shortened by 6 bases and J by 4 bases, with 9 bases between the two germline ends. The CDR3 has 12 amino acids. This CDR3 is CASRGEAYGYTF. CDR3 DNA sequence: TGTGCCAGCAGGGGAGAAGCCTATGGCTACACCTTC.

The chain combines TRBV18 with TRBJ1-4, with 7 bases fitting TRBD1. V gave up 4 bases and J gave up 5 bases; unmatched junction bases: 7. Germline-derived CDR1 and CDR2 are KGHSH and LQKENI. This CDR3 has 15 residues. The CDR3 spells CASSQPGQPNEKLFF. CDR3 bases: TGTGCCAGCTCACAACCGGGACAGCCGAATGAAAAACTGTTTTTT.